This TCR beta chain was identified in a study of blood T cell repertoires in COVID-19. The CDR3 has 16 residues. Trimming removed 1 base at V and 1 base at J, with 11 bases between. Germline V gene sequence: CDR1 SGHRS, CDR2 YFSETQ. The table came from immunoSEQ multiplex PCR; TCRdb's copy has only in-frame clones and leaves some out. The table shows about 220,000 clones, with around 83% occurring only once. This chain connects TRBV5-1 to TRBJ2-2; D might be TRBD1 (6 bases). Sequencing used peripheral blood. The clonotype was recovered from a woman between 70 and 85 years old with COVID-19, enrolled during active disease. In DNA, the CDR3 is TGCGCCAGCAGCTTGAGGGCAGGGGTGAACACCGGGGAGCTGTTTTTT. Its protein product is CASSLRAGVNTGELFF.